These 11 T cell receptor beta chains originate from one sample sequenced in a study of control samples from healthy donors and cancer patients. Repertoires were generated with immunoSEQ multiplex PCR, while TCRdb's copy carries only in-frame clones and drops some. The data hold 100,000 to 150,000 clones, with around 87% observed a single time. Sequencing was done on a sample of blood. The receptors were sampled from a man between 60 and 75 years old in good health.

The CDR3 region has the DNA TGCGCCAGCAGTGGGGGTAGGGACACGTTCTACGAGCAGTACTTC. Translating it yields CASSGGRDTFYEQYF. This chain joins TRBV10-1 and TRBJ2-7; perhaps TRBD1 as D (6 bases). Trimming took off 4 bases at V and 3 bases at J, with 16 bases between the two ends. Germline assignment: CDR1 WNHNN and CDR2 SYGVQD (reference sequence). The CDR3 sequence is 15 residues long.

The chain carries TRBV3-1 (or the pseudogene TRBV3-2) and TRBJ1-2, with D unresolved. This CDR3 is 13 amino acids long. V was shortened by 1 base and J by 4 bases, with 7 bases between the two germline ends. Germline V gene data show CDR1 as LGHDT and CDR2 as YNNKEL (reference sequence). CDR3 coding DNA: TGTGCCAGCAGCCAAGGAGTGCTCTATGGCTACACCTTC. Protein: CASSQGVLYGYTF.

The chain recombines TRBV9 with TRBJ1-1; 9 bases agree with TRBD1. The J segment lost 0 bases and the V segment lost 0 bases, leaving 9 bases of the junction unmatched. Looked up from germline, CDR1 is SGDLS and CDR2 is YYNGEE. CDR3 length equals 18 residues. The CDR3 reads CASSVEYRGPGMNTEAFF. Written as DNA, the CDR3 is TGTGCCAGCAGCGTAGAGTACAGGGGGCCGGGGATGAACACTGAAGCTTTCTTT. Together with reference TRBV9 and TRBJ1-1, the CDR3 gives the full variable domain: DSGVTQTPKHLITATGQRVTLRCSPRSGDLSVYWYQQSLDQGLQFLIQYYNGEERAKGNILERFSAQQFPDLHSELNLSSLELGDSALYFCASSVEYRGPGMNTEAFFGQGTRLTVV.

This chain uses TRBV28 with TRBJ1-6; D perhaps matches TRBD1 (5 bases). Germline V lookup: CDR1 MDHEN, CDR2 SYDVKM. This CDR3 has 14 residues. Trimming removed 3 bases from V and 6 bases from J, with 9 bases in between. The CDR3, as DNA: TGTGCCAGCAGTTTGTCCAGGGTTAATTCACCCCTCCACTTT. Translated: CASSLSRVNSPLHF.

This rearrangement joins TRBV28 to TRBJ2-7; perhaps TRBD2 as D (7 bases). The V gene lost 4 bases and the J gene lost 5 bases, with 18 bases spanning the gap. Germline-derived CDR1 and CDR2 are MDHEN and SYDVKM. CDR3 size: 15 residues. Here the CDR3 DNA reads TGTGCCAGCAGTTCCCCGGGGAGGGGGGGCCACGAGCAGTACTTC. It encodes CASSSPGRGGHEQYF.

This chain connects TRBV27 to TRBJ2-7; 10 bases match TRBD1. J gave up 6 bases and V 4 bases, and 9 bases lay outside the gene matches. Germline V lookup: CDR1 MNHEY, CDR2 SMNVEV (reference sequence). The CDR3 is 15 amino acids. CDR3 in amino acids: CASSSAGTGAGEQYF. The CDR3 DNA is TGTGCCAGCAGTTCCGCTGGGACAGGGGCCGGCGAGCAGTACTTC.

The chain joins TRBV6-5 to TRBJ1-2; D may be TRBD1 (5 bases). This CDR3 contains 13 residues. CDR1 and CDR2 from the germline V gene are MNHEY and SVGAGI. The germline V and J ends were trimmed by 2 bases and 4 bases, with 8 bases remaining between them. The CDR3 sequence: CASSYRDAYGYTF. DNA of the CDR3: TGTGCCAGCAGTTACCGGGACGCCTATGGCTACACCTTC.

The chain links TRBV19 to TRBJ2-3; 13 bases are shared with TRBD2. Per the germline V gene, CDR1 is LNHDA and CDR2 is SQIVND (reference sequence). Trimming took 4 bases from V and 4 from J; bases not matched to a gene: 5. This CDR3 region has 16 residues. CDR3 nucleotide sequence: TGTGCCAGTAGTACCTGGACTAGCGGGGGCCCAGATACGCAGTATTTT. It translates to CASSTWTSGGPDTQYF.

This rearrangement joins TRBV5-8 to TRBJ2-4; D remains ambiguous. Germline V gives CDR1 SGHTS, CDR2 YDEGEE. This CDR3 comprises 12 residues. The V end lost 4 bases, the J end lost 7 bases, and 9 bases lay between the germline ends. The CDR3 DNA follows: TGTGCCAGCAGCCCCGGTGGGAACATTCAGTACTTC. Translation: CASSPGGNIQYF.

This chain connects TRBV10-3 to TRBJ1-1; 8 nucleotides match TRBD1. Germline lookup yields CDR1 ENHRY and CDR2 SYGVKD. CDR3 length equals 13 residues. The V and J ends lost 10 bases and 4 bases, in that order; junction bases with no gene match: 8. CDR3 residues: CATSGTGVTEAFF. As DNA, the CDR3 is TGTGCCACCTCCGGGACAGGTGTCACTGAAGCTTTCTTT.

This sequence joins TRBV6-5 and TRBJ1-1; D possibly corresponds to TRBD1 (6 bases). Germline assignment: CDR1 MNHEY and CDR2 SVGAGI. The CDR3 has 14 amino acids. The V gene lost 7 bases and the J gene lost 1 base, with 13 bases spanning the gap. The CDR3 spells CASTRGRQNTEAFF. Written as DNA, the CDR3 is TGTGCCAGCACCCGGGGGCGGCAGAACACTGAAGCTTTCTTT.